The source of this T cell receptor (beta chain) is a study of regulatory T cells in long-lasting Graves disease. The sample holds many counts of this clonotype. Time point: newly diagnosed GD, antithyroid drugs for less than 3 months. Extracted PBMC RNA gave rise to the TCR library. Germline CDR1 and CDR2: SGHNT and YYREEE (reference sequence). V lost 0 bases and J lost 2, with 8 bases in between. The CDR3 loop spans 14 amino acids. Construction of TCR beta libraries relied on iRepertoire HTBI primers and on Arm-PCR targeting CDR3 regions. Each CDR3 protein gets one entry after TCRdb re-called the multiplex PCR reads with MiXCR. The table has some 350,000 distinct CDR3 sequences, under 20% seen once. The sample also formed part of further work on T cells in Graves' hyperthyroidism and ophthalmopathy.

This specimen consisted of peripheral blood mononuclear cells (PBMCs), obtained at new diagnosis, from a patient treated with antithyroid drugs. The receptor comes from a woman aged 18-29 years with Graves disease. The chain carries TRBV5-4 and TRBJ1-2; no clear D gene. CDR3 in DNA: TGTGCCAGCAGCTTGGCCGAGCGGAACTATGGCTACACCTTC. Protein sequence: CASSLAERNYGYTF.